These 15 T cell receptor beta chains were all obtained from the same sample, sequenced in a study of CD8+ T cells in alopecia areata. Extraction of RNA preceded its reverse transcription into cDNA, which served as the sequencing template. The repertoire was sequenced with immunoSEQ multiplex PCR; TCRdb's copy has only in-frame clones and lacks some. The top ten clones hold around 2.7% of a sample with 120,000 or so clones, around 64% of them seen once. The sequencing input was CD4+ T cells sorted from blood. The receptors stem from a human donor in good health.

The CDR3 here is CATSRSRTGRETQYF. The CDR3 nucleotides are TGTGCCACCAGCAGATCCAGGACGGGGCGGGAGACCCAGTACTTC. The V call is TRBV15, the J call TRBJ2-5; either TRBD1 or TRBD2 may fit D (5 bases each). This CDR3 is 15 amino acids long. Looked up from germline, CDR1 is LNHNV and CDR2 is YYDKDF (reference sequence). Trimming removed 2 bases at V and 5 bases at J, with 15 bases between. Variable domain in full (rest from reference TRBV15 and TRBJ2-5): DAMVIQNPRYQVTQFGKPVTLSCSQTLNHNVMYWYQQKSSQAPKLLFHYYDKDFNNEADTPDNFQSRRPNTSFCFLDIRSPGLGDTAMYLCATSRSRTGRETQYFGPGTRLLVL.

V usage is TRBV30 and J usage is TRBJ2-5; perhaps TRBD2 as D (7 bases). Trimming took 5 bases from V and 2 from J, leaving 18 bases between them. Germline values: CDR1 GTSNPN, CDR2 SVGIG (reference sequence). There are 15 residues in the CDR3. CDR3 sequence reads: CAWVRRGAPQETQYF. CDR3 coding DNA: TGTGCCTGGGTCCGTCGGGGGGCACCGCAAGAGACCCAGTACTTC.

This clone has just a few counts. The gene calls are TRBV29-1 and TRBJ1-1; D remains unclear. Germline CDR1 is SQVTM and CDR2 is ANQGSEA. Deletions cut 0 bases from V and 8 bases from J, with 10 bases between. The CDR3 spans 12 residues. The DNA for the CDR3 is TGCAGCGTTGAAGATCGGGGTCAGGAAGCTTTCTTT. Protein sequence: CSVEDRGQEAFF. The full variable domain, in which reference TRBV29-1 and TRBJ1-1 provide the parts outside the CDR3, is SAVISQKPSRDICQRGTSLTIQCQVDSQVTMMFWYRQQPGQSLTLIATANQGSEATYESGFVIDKFPISRPNLTFSTLTVSNMSPEDSSIYLCSVEDRGQEAFFGQGTRLTVV.

There are a few counts of this clone. The genes are TRBV29-1 and TRBJ2-1, with TRBD2 as a possible D gene (5 bases). The CDR3 has 15 amino acids. CDR1 is SQVTM and CDR2 is ANQGSEA in the germline V gene. V lost 3 bases and J lost 4, with 16 bases in between. The CDR3 bases are TGCAGCGTTGAGAGTGGGTCTAGCCGGTACAATGAGCAGTTCTTC. Residues: CSVESGSSRYNEQFF.

A few counts support this clone. The chain recombines TRBV6-6 with TRBJ2-5, with D tentatively TRBD1 (7 bases). V shed 8 bases and J shed 3 bases, with 16 bases lying between them. This CDR3 is 14 amino acids long. The germline V gene encodes CDR1 MNHNY and CDR2 SVGAGI (reference sequence). The CDR3 loop reads CASRGTVLEETQYF. The CDR3 DNA is TGTGCCAGCCGCGGGACAGTCCTTGAAGAGACCCAGTACTTC.

In this sample, this clone turned up a few times. The rearrangement links TRBV5-5 to TRBJ2-5, with TRBD1 as a possible D gene (6 bases). Germline V CDR1 and CDR2: SGHKS, YYEKEE (reference sequence). The CDR3 is 13 amino acids. Trimming took off 4 bases at V and 4 bases at J, with 11 bases between the two ends. CDR3 protein: CASSATGRETQYF. The CDR3 DNA is TGTGCCAGCAGCGCAACAGGGCGAGAGACCCAGTACTTC.

This chain uses TRBV18 with TRBJ1-5; TRBD1 aligns across 8 bases. Germline V gene data show CDR1 as KGHSH and CDR2 as LQKENI. CDR3 length equals 14 residues. The ends lost 5 bases at V and 2 bases at J; junction bases unmatched: 2. The CDR3 DNA sequence: TGTGCCAGCTCAGCGACAGGGGGCAATCAGCCCCAGCATTTT. The encoded protein is CASSATGGNQPQHF.

This chain links TRBV5-6 with TRBJ1-1; D not resolved. Germline CDR1 reads SGHDT; CDR2 reads YYEEEE. There are 13 residues in the CDR3. The V end was cut by 0 bases, the J end by 7 bases, with 10 bases between. In nucleotides, the CDR3 is TGTGCCAGCAGCTTGGGACGGACTCTTGAAGCTTTCTTT. It specifies CASSLGRTLEAFF.

This clone was seen only a few times. The chain links TRBV19 to TRBJ2-6; D gene uncertain. This CDR3 has 16 amino acids. Trimming stripped 3 bases from V and 0 bases from J, with 9 bases between. From germline, CDR1 is LNHDA and CDR2 SQIVND (reference sequence). The CDR3 sequence is CASSIGYRSGANVLTF. The CDR3 nucleotides read TGTGCCAGTAGTATCGGCTACCGCTCTGGGGCCAACGTCCTGACTTTC.

This clone was observed a few times. The gene calls are TRBV30 and TRBJ1-1, with 8 positions matching TRBD1. CDR1 is GTSNPN and CDR2 is SVGIG in the germline V gene (reference sequence). There are 12 residues in the CDR3. With 1 base clipped from V and 8 bases from J, the junction kept 3 bases outside the gene matches. The CDR3 region is CAWSDHRGEAFF. In nucleotides, the CDR3 is TGTGCCTGGAGTGATCACAGGGGGGAAGCTTTCTTT.

The sample holds a few counts of this clone. The rearrangement uses TRBV11-2 and TRBJ2-3, with D possibly TRBD2 on 6 matching bases. Per the germline V gene, CDR1 is SGHAT and CDR2 is FQNNGV. This CDR3 region has 13 residues. V was clipped by 5 bases and J by 9 bases, with 15 bases between them. CDR3 coding DNA: TGTGCCAGCAGCCACGGCGGGGCACCGACGCAGTATTTT. Residues: CASSHGGAPTQYF.

The chain links TRBV6-6 to TRBJ2-3, with TRBD2 as a possible D gene (6 bases). Germline CDR1 reads MNHNY; CDR2 reads SVGAGI (reference sequence). The CDR3 is made up of 14 amino acids. The V end lost 5 bases, the J end lost 8 bases, and 17 bases lay between the germline ends. CDR3 sequence reads: CASSHAGPEGTQYF. The CDR3 DNA reads as TGTGCCAGCAGTCACGCGGGGCCCGAGGGTACGCAGTATTTT.

The chain links TRBV18 to TRBJ2-5; D gene ambiguous. The CDR3 has 14 amino acids. Between the trimmed V and J ends, which lost 0 bases and 5 bases, there was a span of 10 bases. Germline CDR1 KGHSH, CDR2 LQKENI. In nucleotides, the CDR3 is TGTGCCAGCTCACCACCAACCAATCGGGAGACCCAGTACTTC. Translating gives CASSPPTNRETQYF. The full variable domain, with the rest looked up from reference TRBV18 and TRBJ2-5, is NAGVMQNPRHLVRRRGQEARLRCSPMKGHSHVYWYRQLPEEGLKFMVYLQKENIIDESGMPKERFSAEFPKEGPSILRIQQVVRGDSAAYFCASSPPTNRETQYFGPGTRLLVL.

In DNA form, the CDR3 reads TGTGCCAGCAGCGCCTCCGATGAGCAGTTCTTC. Amino acids: CASSASDEQFF. The chain is built from TRBV7-9 and TRBJ2-1; D unclear. The germline V gene encodes CDR1 SEHNR and CDR2 FQNEAQ (reference sequence). V was trimmed by 5 bases and J by 8 bases, leaving 7 bases between them. The CDR3 length is 11 residues. Full variable domain (outside the CDR3, taken from reference TRBV7-9 and TRBJ2-1): DTGVSQNPRHKITKRGQNVTFRCDPISEHNRLYWYRQTLGQGPEFLTYFQNEAQLEKSRLLSDRFSAERPKGSFSTLEIQRTEQGDSAMYLCASSASDEQFFGPGTRLTVL.

The V and J genes are TRBV5-4 and TRBJ2-2; D is ambiguous. The germline V gene encodes CDR1 SGHNT and CDR2 YYREEE (reference sequence). This CDR3 has 15 residues. The germline V and J ends were trimmed by 5 bases and 1 base, with 12 bases remaining between them. The CDR3 protein is CASSTRSGNTGELFF. The CDR3 nucleotides read TGTGCCAGCAGTACCAGATCCGGGAACACCGGGGAGCTGTTTTTT.